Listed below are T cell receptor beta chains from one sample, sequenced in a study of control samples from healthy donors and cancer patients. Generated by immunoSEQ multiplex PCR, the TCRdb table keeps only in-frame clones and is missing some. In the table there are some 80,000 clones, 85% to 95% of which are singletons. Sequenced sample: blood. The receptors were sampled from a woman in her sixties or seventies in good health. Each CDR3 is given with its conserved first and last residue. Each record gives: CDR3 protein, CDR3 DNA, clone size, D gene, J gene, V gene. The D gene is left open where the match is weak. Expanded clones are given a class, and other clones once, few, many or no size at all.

CASSYTNTGLTEAFF TGTGCCAGCAGTTACACTAACACAGGGCTTACTGAAGCTTTCTTT - - TRBJ1-1 TRBV6-5
CASSSGGRGTQYF TGTGCCAGCAGTAGCGGGGGCAGAGGTACGCAGTATTTT - TRBD2 TRBJ2-3 TRBV6-5
CASSPIAGGSHNEQFF TGCGCCAGCAGTCCCATAGCGGGAGGTAGCCACAATGAGCAGTTCTTC - TRBD2 TRBJ2-1 TRBV10-2
CSVAAGPEAFF TGCAGCGTGGCCGCGGGCCCTGAAGCTTTCTTT - - TRBJ1-1 TRBV29-1
CASSLLNTEAFF TGTGCCAGCAGCTTACTGAACACTGAAGCTTTCTTT - - TRBJ1-1 TRBV5-4
CASNILREREQYF TGTGCCAGCAATATCCTCCGGGAGCGCGAGCAGTACTTC - - TRBJ2-7 TRBV6-6
CSVEAGSNTEAFF TGCAGCGTTGAGGCGGGATCGAACACTGAAGCTTTCTTT - - TRBJ1-1 TRBV29-1
CASSFGLAPYNEQFF TGTGCCAGCAGCTTCGGACTAGCCCCCTACAATGAGCAGTTCTTC - TRBD2 TRBJ2-1 TRBV7-2
CASSVMAGPRGGELFF TGTGCCAGCAGCGTAATGGCGGGACCGCGGGGAGGGGAGCTGTTTTTT - - TRBJ2-2 TRBV9
CASSYPGQGVHEQYF TGTGCCAGCAGCTACCCGGGACAGGGGGTCCACGAGCAGTACTTC once TRBD1 TRBJ2-7 TRBV3-1/TRBV3-2
CASSAGAGELFF TGTGCCAGCAGCGCAGGGGCCGGGGAGCTGTTTTTT - - TRBJ2-2 TRBV28
CASSQGQGVNQPQHF TGTGCCAGCTCTCAAGGACAGGGGGTCAACCAGCCCCAGCATTTT - TRBD1 TRBJ1-5 TRBV18
CASSEDSLGGRAKNIQYF TGTGCCAGCAGTGAAGATTCCTTGGGGGGGAGGGCCAAAAACATTCAGTACTTC - TRBD2 TRBJ2-4 TRBV6-1
CASRPAGVRYEQYF TGTGCCAGCAGGCCAGCGGGAGTAAGGTACGAGCAGTACTTC - TRBD2 TRBJ2-7 TRBV6-5
CASSYDDNQPQHF TGTGCCAGCAGTTACGACGACAATCAGCCCCAGCATTTT - - TRBJ1-5 TRBV6-5
CASRGVGAGDYGYTF TGTGCCAGCAGGGGGGTAGGGGCAGGAGACTATGGCTACACCTTC - - TRBJ1-2 TRBV27
CASSLAAAYEQYF TGTGCCAGCAGTTTGGCGGCGGCCTACGAGCAGTACTTC - - TRBJ2-7 TRBV12-3/TRBV12-4
CAWNRGGLAGGGSEQYF TGTGCCTGGAACCGTGGGGGACTAGCGGGAGGCGGGTCCGAGCAGTACTTC - TRBD2 TRBJ2-7 TRBV30
CASSAGQGNQPQHF TGCGCCAGCAGCGCCGGACAGGGGAATCAGCCCCAGCATTTT - TRBD1 TRBJ1-5 TRBV5-1
CASMFSGANVLTF TGTGCCAGCATGTTCTCTGGGGCCAACGTCCTGACTTTC - - TRBJ2-6 TRBV2
CAISDWAERPYNEQFF TGTGCCATCAGTGACTGGGCGGAGAGACCCTACAATGAGCAGTTCTTC - - TRBJ2-1 TRBV10-3
CASSDNRQGDSVNSPLHF TGTGCCAGCTCAGACAACCGACAGGGGGATAGCGTAAATTCACCCCTCCACTTT once TRBD1 TRBJ1-6 TRBV18
CASRLPGQNTEAFF TGTGCCAGCAGGCTCCCCGGGCAGAACACTGAAGCTTTCTTT - - TRBJ1-1 TRBV28
CASGAGGAGGYNEQFF TGTGCCAGCGGCGCCGGAGGGGCGGGGGGGTACAATGAGCAGTTCTTC - TRBD2 TRBJ2-1 TRBV27
CASSPGRRAVSWGETQYF TGCGCCAGCAGCCCGGGCCGGCGCGCAGTTAGTTGGGGGGAGACCCAGTACTTC - - TRBJ2-5 TRBV5-1
CAISESGGGRSNQPQHF TGTGCCATCAGTGAGTCAGGTGGGGGCCGGAGCAATCAGCCCCAGCATTTT - - TRBJ1-5 TRBV10-3
CAWSVQATTGELFF TGTGCCTGGAGTGTACAAGCTACCACCGGGGAGCTGTTTTTT - - TRBJ2-2 TRBV30
CSVIPLEDYGYTF TGCAGCGTTATACCTCTGGAGGACTATGGCTACACCTTC - - TRBJ1-2 TRBV29-1
CASSPRQGVETQYF TGTGCCAGCAGTCCCCGACAGGGAGTCGAGACCCAGTACTTC - TRBD1 TRBJ2-5 TRBV28
CASKTRQHYGYTF TGTGCCAGCAAGACGAGACAGCACTATGGCTACACCTTC - - TRBJ1-2 TRBV19
CASRVQGQPQHF TGTGCCAGCAGGGTACAGGGGCAGCCCCAGCATTTT - TRBD1 TRBJ1-5 TRBV28
CASGTRGYEQYF TGTGCCAGCGGGACTCGTGGATACGAGCAGTACTTC - - TRBJ2-7 TRBV19
CASSRGEMFGEQFF TGTGCCAGCAGTAGGGGAGAGATGTTCGGTGAGCAGTTCTTC - - TRBJ2-1 TRBV6-5
CASSLVRGLTGELFF TGTGCCAGCAGCTTAGTCCGGGGGCTCACCGGGGAGCTGTTTTTT - - TRBJ2-2 TRBV7-2
CASSRQRGPETQYF TGTGCCAGCAGCAGACAGAGGGGCCCGGAGACCCAGTACTTC once - TRBJ2-5 TRBV7-2
CASSLGGGSGETQYF TGCGCCAGCAGCTTGGGGGGGGGCTCGGGCGAGACCCAGTACTTC - - TRBJ2-5 TRBV5-1
CASSSSGESSYEQYF TGTGCCAGTAGTTCTAGCGGGGAGAGCTCCTACGAGCAGTACTTC - TRBD2 TRBJ2-7 TRBV19
CSALGQPGTEAFF TGCAGCGCCCTGGGACAGCCTGGGACTGAAGCTTTCTTT - TRBD1 TRBJ1-1 TRBV29-1
CASSEQQGTEYGYTF TGCGCCAGCAGCGAGCAACAGGGGACGGAGTATGGCTACACCTTC - TRBD1 TRBJ1-2 TRBV4-3
CASSEARGITEAFF TGTGCCAGCAGTGAAGCTCGCGGTATCACTGAAGCTTTCTTT - - TRBJ1-1 TRBV6-1